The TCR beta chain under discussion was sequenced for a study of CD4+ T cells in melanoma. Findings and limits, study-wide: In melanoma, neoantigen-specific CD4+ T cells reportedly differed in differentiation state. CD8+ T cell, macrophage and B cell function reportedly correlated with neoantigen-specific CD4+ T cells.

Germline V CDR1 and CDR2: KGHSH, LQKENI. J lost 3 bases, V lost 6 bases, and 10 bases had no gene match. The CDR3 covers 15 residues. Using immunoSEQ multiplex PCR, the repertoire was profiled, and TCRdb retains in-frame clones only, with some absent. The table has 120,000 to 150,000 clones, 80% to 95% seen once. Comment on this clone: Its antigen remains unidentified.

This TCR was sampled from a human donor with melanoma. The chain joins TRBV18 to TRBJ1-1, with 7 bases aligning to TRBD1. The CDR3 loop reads CASSRYTGVDTEAFF. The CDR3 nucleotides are TGTGCCAGCTCTCGCTATACAGGGGTAGACACTGAAGCTTTCTTT.